The 22 T cell receptor beta chains below come from one sample, sequenced in a study of T cell repertoires in cytomegalovirus infection. TCRdb fed the reads into MiXCR, producing one record per CDR3 protein. The table includes about 900,000 distinct CDR3 sequences, around 31% detected once. Their antigens are not known. Sequencing used cultured CD8+ T cells from PBMCs, obtained from culture after CMV antigen stimulation. All receptors derive from a human donor in good health (CMV status not recorded). Some clones in this sample may be carry-over from other donors' samples.

This clonotype was observed many times. The V call is TRBV11-1, the J call TRBJ2-1; 9 bases are a match to TRBD1. The CDR3 consists of 15 residues. Trimming at V came to 3 bases and at J to 8 bases, leaving 8 bases not matched to a gene. The germline CDR1 and CDR2 sequences are SGHAT and FQDESV (reference sequence). CDR3 nucleotide sequence: TGTGCCAGCAGCTTCCTGGACAGGGGAGGTGATGAGCAGTTCTTC. It codes for CASSFLDRGGDEQFF.

This clonotype was detected ten times or more. DNA of the CDR3: TGTGCCAGCAGCTTAGCGTACCAGGGCCACGAGCAGTACTTC. Translation gives CASSLAYQGHEQYF. This rearrangement joins TRBV7-9 to TRBJ2-7, with D perhaps matching TRBD1 (5 bases). The ends were cut back, 0 bases at V and 5 bases at J, with 11 bases in the middle. The CDR3 spans 14 residues. The germline gives CDR1 SEHNR, CDR2 FQNEAQ (reference sequence).

This clonotype was observed a handful of times. The CDR3 loop is CASGLSAYNEQFF. The CDR3 bases are TGTGCTAGTGGTTTGTCCGCGTACAATGAGCAGTTCTTC. This chain connects TRBV12-5 to TRBJ2-1; D is undetermined. The CDR3 contains 13 residues. V lost 2 bases and J 4 bases, leaving 6 bases between the germline ends. In germline, CDR1 is LGHNT, CDR2 FRNRAP.

J is TRBJ2-5 and V is TRBV7-9; TRBD1 aligns across 8 bases. Germline V gene sequence: CDR1 SEHNR, CDR2 FQNEAQ (reference sequence). The CDR3 extends over 12 amino acids. J was trimmed by 7 bases and V by 5 bases; bases with no gene match: 3. CDR3: CASSDRGATQYF. The DNA for the CDR3 is TGTGCCAGCAGCGACAGGGGTGCGACCCAGTACTTC.

This clonotype has only a few counts. The chain joins TRBV19 to TRBJ2-1, with D hard to call. Trimming removed 1 base at V and 0 bases at J, with 13 bases between. Germline V lookup: CDR1 LNHDA, CDR2 SQIVND (reference sequence). The CDR3 consists of 17 residues. CDR3 coding DNA: TGTGCCAGTAGTATAGGTGGCGCTTACAACTCCTACAATGAGCAGTTCTTC. It is translated as CASSIGGAYNSYNEQFF.

The chain recombines TRBV19 with TRBJ1-1; D uncertain. The germline V and J ends were trimmed by 8 bases and 1 base, with 11 bases remaining between them. CDR3 length: 13 amino acids. Germline values: CDR1 LNHDA, CDR2 SQIVND (reference sequence). The CDR3 DNA reads TGTGCCAGTGGCGATATCGCGAACACTGAAGCTTTCTTT. This sequence encodes CASGDIANTEAFF.

In its sample, this clonotype was seen a few times. The chain combines TRBV6-6 with TRBJ1-1; no firm D call. CDR3 size: 15 residues. The germline V and J ends were trimmed by 0 bases and 3 bases, with 11 bases remaining between them. Looked up from germline, CDR1 is MNHNY and CDR2 is SVGAGI (reference sequence). The CDR3 here is CASSYSRGLDTEAFF. Written as DNA, the CDR3 is TGTGCCAGCAGTTACTCGCGTGGGTTGGACACTGAAGCTTTCTTT.

This clonotype was observed a few times. This chain links TRBV7-9 with TRBJ2-7; TRBD1 is a possible D gene (6 bases). The CDR3 is 16 residues long. V lost 5 bases and J 0 bases, leaving 17 bases between the germline ends. The germline gives CDR1 SEHNR, CDR2 FQNEAQ (reference sequence). The CDR3 reads CASSPPDGTYSYEQYF. CDR3 coding DNA: TGTGCCAGCAGCCCCCCTGATGGGACATACTCCTACGAGCAGTACTTC.

As regards this clonotype: Germline and junction disagree at one end, which may indicate a read error. The chain employs TRBV7-9 and TRBJ1-2, with D uncertain. Looked up from germline, CDR1 is SEHNR and CDR2 is FQNEAQ (reference sequence). CDR3 length: 14 amino acids. The CDR3 spells CASSSESPNYGCTF. The DNA of the CDR3 is TGTGCCAGCAGTTCAGAGTCCCCTAACTATGGCTGCACCTTC.

This clonotype has ten or more counts. The rearrangement links TRBV7-9 to TRBJ1-1; 8 nucleotides match TRBD1. Germline CDR1 SEHNR, CDR2 FQNEAQ (reference sequence). CDR3 length: 14 residues. Trimming took 7 bases from V and 7 from J; bases not matched to a gene: 11. CDR3 loop: CASTNSGQAIEAFF. Here the CDR3 DNA reads TGTGCCAGCACTAATTCGGGACAGGCTATTGAAGCTTTCTTT.

V is TRBV7-9 and J is TRBJ1-1; 7 bases agree with TRBD1. Trimming at V came to 7 bases and at J to 1 base, leaving 9 bases not matched to a gene. The CDR3 is 15 amino acids. From germline, CDR1 is SEHNR and CDR2 FQNEAQ (reference sequence). CDR3 sequence (DNA): TGTGCCAGCACCCCGGGCAACAGGGGGAACACTGAAGCTTTCTTT. As protein: CASTPGNRGNTEAFF. Drawing the rest from reference TRBV7-9 and TRBJ1-1, the complete variable domain is DTGVSQNPRHKITKRGQNVTFRCDPISEHNRLYWYRQTLGQGPEFLTYFQNEAQLEKSRLLSDRFSAERPKGSFSTLEIQRTEQGDSAMYLCASTPGNRGNTEAFFGQGTRLTVV.

This clonotype turned up a few times. This chain's CDR3 is CAISESGDRGRSANTGELFF. The CDR3 DNA follows: TGTGCCATCAGTGAGTCCGGAGACAGGGGGCGGTCTGCGAACACCGGGGAGCTGTTTTTT. The J gene is TRBJ2-2, the V gene TRBV10-3, with 10 bases fitting TRBD1. The V segment lost 0 bases and the J segment 0 bases; nucleotides outside the gene matches: 10. CDR3 length equals 20 residues. The germline V gene encodes CDR1 ENHRY and CDR2 SYGVKD.

The chain links TRBV27 to TRBJ2-7; 7 bases line up with TRBD1. Germline trimming cut 2 bases from V and 2 bases from J; bases unmatched to any gene: 12. Germline-derived CDR1 and CDR2 are MNHEY and SMNVEV (reference sequence). The CDR3 runs 17 residues. The DNA of the CDR3 is TGTGCCAGCAGTTTACTAGCCCCGACAGGGAAAGCCTACGAGCAGTACTTC. Encoded protein: CASSLLAPTGKAYEQYF.

This clonotype has a handful of counts. The J gene is TRBJ2-3, the V gene TRBV27; 9 nucleotides line up with TRBD2. The germline V gene has CDR1 MNHEY and CDR2 SMNVEV (reference sequence). The junction had 8 bases not matched to a gene; V was cut back by 1 base and J by 6 bases. The CDR3 has 16 amino acids. CDR3 residues: CASSLFSGGTKDTQYF. The DNA of the CDR3 is TGTGCCAGCAGTTTATTTAGCGGGGGAACCAAGGATACGCAGTATTTT.

The V call is TRBV7-6, the J call TRBJ1-4; D remains ambiguous. This CDR3 is 16 amino acids long. In germline, CDR1 is SGHVS, CDR2 FNYEAQ. V shed 5 bases and J shed 0 bases, with 13 bases lying between them. CDR3 amino acids: CASSDREGPTNEKLFF. The CDR3 bases are TGTGCCAGCAGCGACCGGGAAGGGCCAACTAATGAAAAACTGTTTTTT.

The chain has TRBV27 and TRBJ1-4; D possibly corresponds to TRBD1 (5 bases). CDR1 and CDR2 (germline): MNHEY, SMNVEV (reference sequence). The length of the CDR3 is 11 residues. Trimming removed 6 bases from V and 11 bases from J, with 10 bases in between. This CDR3 reads CASRKGLKLFF. The CDR3, as DNA: TGTGCCAGCAGGAAGGGGTTGAAACTGTTTTTT.

This clonotype showed up many times. The chain employs TRBV6-1 and TRBJ2-5; 13 bases line up with TRBD2. Germline CDR1 reads MNHNS; CDR2 reads SASEGT. This CDR3 has 17 amino acids. The ends lost 5 bases at V and 0 bases at J; junction bases unmatched: 6. CDR3 nucleotide sequence: TGTGCCAGCAGTAAGGGGACTAGCGGGGAGTACCAAGAGACCCAGTACTTC. Amino acids: CASSKGTSGEYQETQYF.

This clonotype was seen a handful of times. The chain links TRBV6-1 to TRBJ1-5, with D hard to call. The V end was cut by 5 bases, the J end by 2 bases, with 13 bases between. The length of the CDR3 is 15 residues. Germline assignment: CDR1 MNHNS and CDR2 SASEGT. CDR3 residues: CASSYMAVRNQPQHF. CDR3 in DNA: TGTGCCAGCAGTTACATGGCAGTTCGCAATCAGCCCCAGCATTTT.

This clonotype has ten or more counts. V is TRBV7-6 and J is TRBJ2-7, with unresolved D. V was shortened by 1 base and J by 2 bases, with 12 bases between the two germline ends. Germline CDR1 and CDR2: SGHVS and FNYEAQ. The CDR3 loop spans 15 amino acids. Here the CDR3 reads CASSLVGSLAYEQYF. Written as DNA, the CDR3 is TGTGCCAGCAGCTTAGTGGGCAGTTTAGCCTACGAGCAGTACTTC. The whole variable domain, remainder taken from reference TRBV7-6 and TRBJ2-7, is GAGVSQSPRYKVTKRGQDVALRCDPISGHVSLYWYRQALGQGPEFLTYFNYEAQQDKSGLPNDRFSAERPEGSISTLTIQRTEQRDSAMYRCASSLVGSLAYEQYFGPGTRLTVT.

This clonotype appeared a few times. The chain recombines TRBV12-5 with TRBJ2-7; D is uncertain. The CDR3 has 15 residues. V dropped 0 bases and J dropped 2 bases, with 11 bases sitting between them. In germline, CDR1 is LGHNT, CDR2 FRNRAP. Here the CDR3 reads CASGLVVVSTYEQYF. CDR3 DNA: TGTGCTAGTGGTTTGGTAGTGGTGTCAACCTACGAGCAGTACTTC.

This clonotype has only a few counts. The chain employs TRBV10-2 and TRBJ1-2, with D tentatively TRBD1 (6 bases). Trimming took 1 base from V and 1 from J, leaving 13 bases between them. Germline V gives CDR1 WSHSY, CDR2 SAAADI. The CDR3 has 16 residues. The CDR3 sequence is CASSEWGLEGNYGYTF. The CDR3 bases are TGCGCCAGCAGTGAGTGGGGGCTGGAGGGTAACTATGGCTACACCTTC.

The chain is built from TRBV5-1 and TRBJ1-5; 7 bases are shared with TRBD1. CDR1 and CDR2 (germline): SGHRS, YFSETQ. This CDR3 contains 15 residues. V dropped 2 bases and J dropped 4; count of bases not matched to a gene: 6. CDR3 sequence (DNA): TGCGCCAGCAGCTTATCAGACAGGGTGAATCAGCCCCAGCATTTT. Protein: CASSLSDRVNQPQHF. Combining the CDR3 with reference TRBV5-1 and TRBJ1-5 gives the whole variable domain KAGVTQTPRYLIKTRGQQVTLSCSPISGHRSVSWYQQTPGQGLQFLFEYFSETQRNKGNFPGRFSGRQFSNSRSEMNVSTLELGDSALYLCASSLSDRVNQPQHFGDGTRLSIL.